The clone carrying this T cell receptor (beta chain) has a handful of counts. Its antigen is still unknown. One end of the junction varies from germline; a read error may be responsible. Time point meaning: patch test 2, 6 weeks after DPC sensitization. Regarding treatment: therapeutic diphenylcyclopropenone sensitization with weekly scalp DPC. The V gene's germline CDR1 is DFQATT and CDR2 SNEGSKA (reference sequence). This CDR3 is 13 amino acids long. This specimen belongs to a study of human T cells and chemical hapten exposure. TCRdb ran MiXCR on the RACE reads and lists one entry per CDR3 protein. The profile shows about 140,000 distinct CDR3 sequences, approximately 10% of them singletons. Findings and caveats of the study: TCRs at high frequency, those above 1 in 1000, did not change with DPC sensitization.

The source of this sequence is a woman in her fifties or sixties with alopecia areata. Some clones in this sample may be carry-over from other donors' samples. The chain is built from TRBV20-1 and TRBJ1-1, with D unclear. This sample comprised whole blood, obtained in connection with sensitization to the hapten diphenylcyclopropenone (DPC). CDR3 nucleotides: TGCAGTGCTCGAGAGGGAGGGCGTACTGAAGCTTTCTTT. Its protein product is CSAREGGRTEAFF.